This T cell receptor (beta chain) was documented in a study of CD8 T cells in ankylosing spondylitis. TCRdb reprocessed the 5' RACE reads via MiXCR and lists one record per CDR3 protein. This sample has about 500,000 distinct CDR3 sequences; roughly 5.2% occur once, and the top ten carry roughly 3.5%. This CDR3 has 16 amino acids. V was pared by 1 base and J by 0 bases, with 9 bases between. Germline V lookup: CDR1 LGHNA, CDR2 YNFKEQ. Study results and caveats: A TCR beta motif of fewer than ten highly homologous variants appeared characteristic of ankylosing spondylitis blood.

Remarks on this clonotype: Its antigen remains unidentified.

The specimen sequenced was blood, either unsorted or a sorted T cell fraction (not recorded which). This chain joins TRBV4-2 and TRBJ1-4; perhaps TRBD1 as D (5 bases). The receptor was derived from a male donor with ankylosing spondylitis. As DNA, the CDR3 is TGTGCCAGCAGCCAAGGGGGGACGGCAACTAATGAAAAACTGTTTTTT. Its translation: CASSQGGTATNEKLFF.